Detailed here is one TCR beta chain. Its antigen is as yet unknown. The V end lost 8 bases, the J end lost 1 base, and 12 bases lay between the germline ends. Germline values: CDR1 SGHAT, CDR2 FQNNGV. CDR3 length: 13 amino acids. These data originate in a study of shared clonotypes between healthy human individuals. The wider study: Per donor, CD8 memory used one plate, CD8 naive used two, CD4 memory used three and CD4 naive used three. Study findings and constraints: As a rule, naive subsets had a larger estimated richness than memory subsets. Among non-shared clonotypes, generation probabilities were lower than among those shared by all four donors.

Researchers ran the assay at a deep level. The data were produced by immunoSEQ multiplex PCR, yet TCRdb's version contains in-frame clones alone and is incomplete. This sample carries millions of clones, more than 80% of them seen once, and the ten largest clones take over 0.12%. The sequence was collected from a man aged 18 to 30 in good health. Sequenced: naive CD4+ T cells sorted from blood. Subset specified: CD45RA+ positively selected. V gene TRBV11-2 combines with J gene TRBJ2-7, with unresolved D. CDR3 loop: CASRRPLSYEQYF. In DNA, the CDR3 is TGTGCCAGCCGGCGCCCCTTATCCTACGAGCAGTACTTC.